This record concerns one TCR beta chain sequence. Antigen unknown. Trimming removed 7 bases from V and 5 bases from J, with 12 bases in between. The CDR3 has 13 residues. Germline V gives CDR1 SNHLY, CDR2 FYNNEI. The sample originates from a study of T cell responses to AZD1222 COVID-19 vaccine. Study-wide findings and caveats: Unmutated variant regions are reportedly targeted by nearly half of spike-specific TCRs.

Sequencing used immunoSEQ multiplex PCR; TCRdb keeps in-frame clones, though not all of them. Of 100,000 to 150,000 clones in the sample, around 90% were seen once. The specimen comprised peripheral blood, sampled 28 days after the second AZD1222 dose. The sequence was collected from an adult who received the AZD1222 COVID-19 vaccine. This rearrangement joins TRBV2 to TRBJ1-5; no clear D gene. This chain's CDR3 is CASNGGEDQPQHF. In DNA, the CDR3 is TGTGCCAGCAACGGCGGGGAGGATCAGCCCCAGCATTTT.